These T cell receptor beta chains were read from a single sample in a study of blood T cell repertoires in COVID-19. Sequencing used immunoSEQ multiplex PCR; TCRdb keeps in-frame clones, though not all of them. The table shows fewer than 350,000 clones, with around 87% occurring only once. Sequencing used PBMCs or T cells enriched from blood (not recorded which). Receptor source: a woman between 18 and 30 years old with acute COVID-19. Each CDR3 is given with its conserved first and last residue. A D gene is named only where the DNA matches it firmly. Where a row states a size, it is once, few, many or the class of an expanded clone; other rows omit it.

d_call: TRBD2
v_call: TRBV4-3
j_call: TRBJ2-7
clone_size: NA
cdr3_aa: CASSQVSVAGLSYEQYF
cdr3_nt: TGCGCCAGCAGCCAAGTTTCCGTAGCGGGCCTCTCCTACGAGCAGTACTTC

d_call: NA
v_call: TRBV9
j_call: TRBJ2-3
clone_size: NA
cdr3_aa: CASSVDRGSTDTQYF
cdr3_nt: TGTGCCAGCAGCGTAGACCGGGGGAGCACAGATACGCAGTATTTT

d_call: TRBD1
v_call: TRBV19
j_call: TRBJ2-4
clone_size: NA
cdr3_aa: CASSITGVAKNIQYF
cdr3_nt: TGTGCCAGTAGTATTACAGGGGTAGCCAAAAACATTCAGTACTTC

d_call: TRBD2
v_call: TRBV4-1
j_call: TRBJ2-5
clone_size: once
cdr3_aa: CASSQGAGGPWETQYF
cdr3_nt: TGCGCCAGCAGCCAAGGGGCGGGAGGGCCGTGGGAGACCCAGTACTTC

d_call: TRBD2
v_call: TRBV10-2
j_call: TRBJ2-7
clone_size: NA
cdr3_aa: CASRDNLAANEQYF
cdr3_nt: TGCGCCAGCAGGGACAACCTAGCGGCGAACGAGCAGTACTTC

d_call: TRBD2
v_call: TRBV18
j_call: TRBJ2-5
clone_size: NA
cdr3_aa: CASSLLGRSAGAETQYF
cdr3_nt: TGTGCCAGCTCACTGCTAGGTCGTTCAGCGGGAGCAGAGACCCAGTACTTC

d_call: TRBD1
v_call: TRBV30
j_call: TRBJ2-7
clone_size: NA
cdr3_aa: CAWSRDSSYEQYF
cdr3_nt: TGTGCCTGGTCCCGGGACAGCTCCTACGAGCAGTACTTC

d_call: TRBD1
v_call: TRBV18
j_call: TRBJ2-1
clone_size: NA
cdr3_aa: CASSLGTGPTYNEQFF
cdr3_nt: TGTGCCAGCTCACTCGGGACAGGGCCAACCTACAATGAGCAGTTCTTC

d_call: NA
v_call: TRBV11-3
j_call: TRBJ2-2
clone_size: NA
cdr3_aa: CASSLAGGPNTGELFF
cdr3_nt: TGTGCCAGCAGCTTAGCCGGAGGGCCGAACACCGGGGAGCTGTTTTTT

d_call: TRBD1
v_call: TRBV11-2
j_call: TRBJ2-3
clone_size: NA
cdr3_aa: CASSLAGGGSTDTQYF
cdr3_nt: TGTGCCAGCAGCTTAGCAGGGGGCGGGTCCACAGATACGCAGTATTTT

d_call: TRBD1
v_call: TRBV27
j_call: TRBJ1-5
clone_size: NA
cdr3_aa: CASRNDGQGRFNQPQHF
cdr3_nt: TGTGCCAGCAGAAACGATGGACAGGGAAGGTTCAATCAGCCCCAGCATTTT

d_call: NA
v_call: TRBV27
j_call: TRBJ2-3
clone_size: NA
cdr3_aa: CASSPDSPDTQYF
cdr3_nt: TGTGCCAGCAGCCCCGACAGTCCAGATACGCAGTATTTT

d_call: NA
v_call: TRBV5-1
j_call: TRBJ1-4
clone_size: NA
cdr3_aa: CASRGVNEKLFF
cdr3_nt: TGCGCCAGCAGAGGGGTAAATGAAAAACTGTTTTTT

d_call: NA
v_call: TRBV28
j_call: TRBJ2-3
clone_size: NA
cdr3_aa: CASSSVRGGLYFADTQYF
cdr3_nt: TGTGCCAGCAGTTCGGTGAGGGGGGGTTTGTATTTCGCAGATACGCAGTATTTT

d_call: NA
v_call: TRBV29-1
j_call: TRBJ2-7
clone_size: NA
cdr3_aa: CSVGPSYEQYF
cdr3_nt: TGCAGCGTTGGGCCCAGCTACGAGCAGTACTTC

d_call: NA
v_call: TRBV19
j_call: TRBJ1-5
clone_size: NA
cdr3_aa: CASRREGNQPQHF
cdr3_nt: TGTGCCAGTAGGCGGGAGGGCAATCAGCCCCAGCATTTT

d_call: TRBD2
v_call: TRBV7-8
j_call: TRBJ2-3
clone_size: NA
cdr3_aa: CASSPREVPDTQYF
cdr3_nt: TGTGCCAGCAGCCCCCGGGAGGTTCCAGATACGCAGTATTTT

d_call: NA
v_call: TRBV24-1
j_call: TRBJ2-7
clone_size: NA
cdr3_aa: CATSRVSYEQYF
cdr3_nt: TGTGCCACCAGTCGAGTCTCCTACGAGCAGTACTTC

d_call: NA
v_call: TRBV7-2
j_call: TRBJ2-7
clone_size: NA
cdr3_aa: CASSGLYEQYF
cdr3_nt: TGTGCCAGCAGCGGACTCTACGAGCAGTACTTC

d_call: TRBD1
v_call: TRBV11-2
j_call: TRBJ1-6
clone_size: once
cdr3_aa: CASSLLRRQGDSPLHF
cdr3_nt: TGTGCCAGCAGCTTACTACGACGACAGGGAGATTCACCCCTCCACTTT

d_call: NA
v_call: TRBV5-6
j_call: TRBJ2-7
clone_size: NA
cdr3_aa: CASRSRGRRYEQYF
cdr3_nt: TGTGCCAGCAGGTCCAGGGGTCGGCGCTACGAGCAGTACTTC

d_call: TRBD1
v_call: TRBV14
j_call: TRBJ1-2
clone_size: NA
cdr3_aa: CASSQALGGSYYGYTF
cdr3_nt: TGTGCCAGCAGCCAAGCCTTAGGGGGCAGTTACTATGGCTACACCTTC